Described below is a single T cell receptor beta chain sequence and its context. The data stem from a study of blood T cell repertoires in COVID-19. Study at large: Donors in the United States, Italy and Spain gave samples during acute or convalescent COVID-19. Nucleic acid was either cDNA or gDNA, and it came from T cells, B-cell-depleted T cells, or PBMCs.

The CDR3 sequence is 16 residues long. Trimming removed 6 bases from V and 2 bases from J; junction bases left unmatched: 6. CDR1 and CDR2 (germline): MDHEN, SYDVKM. Seattle patients were enrolled during active infection and followed longitudinally. In the source study's methods: Quantification of nucleated cells was approximated via reference gene primer amplification. Libraries were prepared by immunoSEQ multiplex PCR; TCRdb keeps only in-frame clonotypes and omits some of them. D and trimming come from the DNA, and the V and J calls and clone size come from that table. The sample contains roughly 200,000 clones, around 80% of which appear only once.

The rearrangement joins TRBV28 to TRBJ1-5; TRBD1 agrees at 11 bases. The specimen was peripheral blood. This TCR was recovered from a woman older than 75 with COVID-19, enrolled during active disease. CDR3 DNA: TGTGCCAGCAGCGGACAGGGGGCTCGTGGCAATCAGCCCCAGCATTTT. Protein sequence: CASSGQGARGNQPQHF.